The TCR beta chain under discussion was sequenced for a study of cytomegalovirus exposure and HLA in healthy donors. The CDR3 consists of 15 residues. Germline loops: CDR1 SQVTM, CDR2 ANQGSEA. V gave up 0 bases and J gave up 0 bases, with 6 bases separating them. Generated by immunoSEQ multiplex PCR, the TCRdb table keeps only in-frame clones and is missing some. Of about 170,000 clones in the sample, around nine tenths were seen once. Sequenced: PBMCs. The chain carries TRBV29-1 and TRBJ2-6; D gene unclear. This TCR came from a woman aged 25 to 39 in good health and CMV-seronegative. The CDR3 loop reads CSVEDRNSGANVLTF. The DNA for the CDR3 is TGCAGCGTTGAAGACAGGAACTCTGGGGCCAACGTCCTGACTTTC.